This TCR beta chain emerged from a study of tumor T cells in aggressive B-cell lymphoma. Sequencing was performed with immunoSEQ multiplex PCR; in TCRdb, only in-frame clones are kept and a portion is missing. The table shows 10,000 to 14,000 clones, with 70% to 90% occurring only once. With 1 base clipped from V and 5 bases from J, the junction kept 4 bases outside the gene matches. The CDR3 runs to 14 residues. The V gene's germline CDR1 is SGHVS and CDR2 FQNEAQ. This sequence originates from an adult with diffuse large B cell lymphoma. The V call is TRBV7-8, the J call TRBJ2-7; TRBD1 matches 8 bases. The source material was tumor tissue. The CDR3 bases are TGTGCCAGCAGCTTAGTGGACAGGGTACACGAGCAGTACTTC. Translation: CASSLVDRVHEQYF.